This T cell receptor beta chain was observed in a study of T cell responses to AZD1222 COVID-19 vaccine. Study-wide results and caveats: Repertoire sampling occurred only after the peak T cell response. Unmutated variant regions are reportedly targeted by nearly half of spike-specific TCRs. Only a handful of individuals given AZD1222 were seropositive at baseline.

TCRdb's table, derived via immunoSEQ multiplex PCR, lists solely in-frame clones and lacks some. The sample contains around 180,000 clones, about nine tenths of which appear only once. V lost 3 bases and J 4 bases, leaving 5 bases between the germline ends. CDR3 length: 12 amino acids. Per the germline V gene, CDR1 is SGHTA and CDR2 is FQGNSA. Comments on this clone: Antigen unknown.

The chain joins TRBV7-2 to TRBJ2-3; D remains unclear. The material sequenced was peripheral blood, taken on day 0 of AZD1222 vaccination. The receptor was isolated from an adult in good health. CDR3 protein: CASSLDADTQYF. DNA of the CDR3: TGTGCCAGCAGCTTGGATGCAGATACGCAGTATTTT.